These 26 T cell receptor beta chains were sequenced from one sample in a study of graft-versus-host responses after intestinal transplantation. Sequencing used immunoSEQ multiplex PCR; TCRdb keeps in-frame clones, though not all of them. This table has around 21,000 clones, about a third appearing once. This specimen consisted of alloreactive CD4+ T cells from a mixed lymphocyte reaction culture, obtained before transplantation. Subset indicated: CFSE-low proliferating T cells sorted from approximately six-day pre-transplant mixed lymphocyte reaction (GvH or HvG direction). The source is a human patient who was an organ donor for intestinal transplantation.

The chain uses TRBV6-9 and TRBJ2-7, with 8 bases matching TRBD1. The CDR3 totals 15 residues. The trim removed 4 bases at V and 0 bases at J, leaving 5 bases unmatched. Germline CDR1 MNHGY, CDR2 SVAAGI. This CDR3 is CASSFTGGSSYEQYF. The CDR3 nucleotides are TGTGCCAGCAGTTTCACAGGGGGTTCCTCCTACGAGCAGTACTTC.

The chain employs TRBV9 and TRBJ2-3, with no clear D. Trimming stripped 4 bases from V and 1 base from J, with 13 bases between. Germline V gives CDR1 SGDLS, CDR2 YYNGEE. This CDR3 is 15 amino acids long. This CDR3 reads CASSPGLGGTDTQYF. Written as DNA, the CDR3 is TGTGCCAGCAGCCCCGGTCTAGGCGGCACAGATACGCAGTATTTT. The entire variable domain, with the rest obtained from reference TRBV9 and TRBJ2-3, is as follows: DSGVTQTPKHLITATGQRVTLRCSPRSGDLSVYWYQQSLDQGLQFLIQYYNGEERAKGNILERFSAQQFPDLHSELNLSSLELGDSALYFCASSPGLGGTDTQYFGPGTRLTVL.

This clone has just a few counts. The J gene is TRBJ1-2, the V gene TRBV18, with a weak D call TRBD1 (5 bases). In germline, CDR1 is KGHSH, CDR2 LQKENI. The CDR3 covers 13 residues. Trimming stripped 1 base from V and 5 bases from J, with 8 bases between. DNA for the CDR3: TGTGCCAGCTCACCACAGGGGAGGTATGGCTACACCTTC. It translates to CASSPQGRYGYTF.

The CDR3 loop is CAITLGQGVTGELFF. The CDR3 DNA sequence: TGTGCCATCACCTTAGGACAGGGGGTCACCGGGGAGCTGTTTTTT. The chain uses TRBV10-3 and TRBJ2-2; 10 nucleotides line up with TRBD1. With 7 bases clipped from V and 4 bases from J, the junction kept 6 bases outside the gene matches. The length of the CDR3 is 15 residues. Germline-derived CDR1 and CDR2 are ENHRY and SYGVKD.

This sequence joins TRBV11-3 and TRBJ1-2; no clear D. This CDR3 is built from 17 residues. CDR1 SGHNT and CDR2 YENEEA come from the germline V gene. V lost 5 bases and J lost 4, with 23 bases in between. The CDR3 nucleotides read TGTGCCAGCAGCCATCCGTCCCATCTCGGAAAGACCTATGGCTACACCTTC. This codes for CASSHPSHLGKTYGYTF.

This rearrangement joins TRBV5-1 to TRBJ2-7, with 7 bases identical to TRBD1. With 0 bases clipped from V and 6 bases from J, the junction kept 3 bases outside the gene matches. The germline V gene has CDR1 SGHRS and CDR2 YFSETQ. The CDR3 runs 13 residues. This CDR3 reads CASSLEAGGEQYF. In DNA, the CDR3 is TGCGCCAGCAGCTTGGAGGCAGGGGGCGAGCAGTACTTC.

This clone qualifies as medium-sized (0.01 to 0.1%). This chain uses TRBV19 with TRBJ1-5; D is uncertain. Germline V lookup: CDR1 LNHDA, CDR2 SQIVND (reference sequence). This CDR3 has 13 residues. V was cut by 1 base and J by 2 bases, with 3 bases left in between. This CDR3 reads CASSIGGNQPQHF. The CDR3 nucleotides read TGTGCCAGTAGTATAGGGGGCAATCAGCCCCAGCATTTT.

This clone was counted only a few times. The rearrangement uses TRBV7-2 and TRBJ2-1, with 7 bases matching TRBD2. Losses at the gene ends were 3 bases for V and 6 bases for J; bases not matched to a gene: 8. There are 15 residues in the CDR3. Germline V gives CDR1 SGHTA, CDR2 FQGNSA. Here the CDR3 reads CASSFRDYYSNEQFF. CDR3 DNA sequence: TGTGCCAGCAGCTTCAGGGACTATTATAGCAATGAGCAGTTCTTC.

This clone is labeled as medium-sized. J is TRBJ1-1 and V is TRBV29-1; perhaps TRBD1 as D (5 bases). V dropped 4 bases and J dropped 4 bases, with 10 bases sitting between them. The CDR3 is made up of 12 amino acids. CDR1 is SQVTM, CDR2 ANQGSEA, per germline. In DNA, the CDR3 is TGCAGCGTTGCCCGGGGGGGCACTGAAGCTTTCTTT. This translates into CSVARGGTEAFF.

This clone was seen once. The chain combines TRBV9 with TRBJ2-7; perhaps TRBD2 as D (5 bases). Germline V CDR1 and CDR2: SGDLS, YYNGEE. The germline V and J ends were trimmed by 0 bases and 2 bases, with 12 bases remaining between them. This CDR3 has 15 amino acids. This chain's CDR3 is CASSVDGNIAYEQYF. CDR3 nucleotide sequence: TGTGCCAGCAGCGTAGACGGGAATATCGCCTACGAGCAGTACTTC.

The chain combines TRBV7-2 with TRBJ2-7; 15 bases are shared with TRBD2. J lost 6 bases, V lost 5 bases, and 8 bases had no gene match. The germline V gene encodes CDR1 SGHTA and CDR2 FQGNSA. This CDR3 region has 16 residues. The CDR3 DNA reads TGTGCCAGCAGCAAAAGGGGACTAGCGGGAGGCGGCGAGCAGTACTTC. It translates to CASSKRGLAGGGEQYF.

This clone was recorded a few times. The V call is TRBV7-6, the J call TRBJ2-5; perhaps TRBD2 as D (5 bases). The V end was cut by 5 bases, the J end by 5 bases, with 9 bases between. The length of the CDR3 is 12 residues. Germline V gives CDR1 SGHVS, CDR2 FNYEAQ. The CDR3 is CASSNRGETQYF. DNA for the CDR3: TGTGCCAGCAGCAACCGGGGTGAGACCCAGTACTTC.

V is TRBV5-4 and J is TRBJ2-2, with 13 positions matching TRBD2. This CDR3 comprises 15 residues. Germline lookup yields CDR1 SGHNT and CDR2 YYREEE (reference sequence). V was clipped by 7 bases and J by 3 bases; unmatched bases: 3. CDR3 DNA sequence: TGTGCCAGCGGACTAGCGGGAGTTTACACCGGGGAGCTGTTTTTT. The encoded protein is CASGLAGVYTGELFF.

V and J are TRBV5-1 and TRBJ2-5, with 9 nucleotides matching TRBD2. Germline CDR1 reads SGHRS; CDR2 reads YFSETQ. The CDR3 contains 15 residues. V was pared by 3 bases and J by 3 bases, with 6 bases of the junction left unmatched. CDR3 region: CASSWVAGVEETQYF. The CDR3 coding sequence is TGCGCCAGCAGCTGGGTAGCGGGAGTCGAAGAGACCCAGTACTTC.

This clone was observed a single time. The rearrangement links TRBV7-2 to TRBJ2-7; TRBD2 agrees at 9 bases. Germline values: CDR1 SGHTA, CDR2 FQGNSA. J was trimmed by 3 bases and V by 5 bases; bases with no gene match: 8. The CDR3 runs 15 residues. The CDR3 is CASSVGTSSRYEQYF. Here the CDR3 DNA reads TGTGCCAGCAGCGTCGGGACTAGCAGCCGCTACGAGCAGTACTTC.

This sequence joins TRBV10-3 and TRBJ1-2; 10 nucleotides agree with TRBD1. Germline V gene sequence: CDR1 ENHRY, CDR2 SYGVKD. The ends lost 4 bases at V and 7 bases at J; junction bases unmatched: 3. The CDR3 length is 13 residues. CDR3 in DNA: TGTGCCATCAGTGCCGGGACAGGGGTTGGCTACACCTTC. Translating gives CAISAGTGVGYTF.

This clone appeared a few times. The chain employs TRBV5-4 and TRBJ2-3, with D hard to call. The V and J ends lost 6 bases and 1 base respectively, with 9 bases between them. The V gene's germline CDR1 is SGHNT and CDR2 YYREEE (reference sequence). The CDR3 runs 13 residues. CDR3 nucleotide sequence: TGTGCCAGCAACGCGGTTGGCACAGATACGCAGTATTTT. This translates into CASNAVGTDTQYF.

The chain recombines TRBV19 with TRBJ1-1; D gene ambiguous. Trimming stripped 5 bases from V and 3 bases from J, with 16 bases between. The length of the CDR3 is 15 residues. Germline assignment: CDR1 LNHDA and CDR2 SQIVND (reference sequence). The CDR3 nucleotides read TGTGCCAGTAGTCCACGGAGGCCCCCCTACACTGAAGCTTTCTTT. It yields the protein CASSPRRPPYTEAFF.

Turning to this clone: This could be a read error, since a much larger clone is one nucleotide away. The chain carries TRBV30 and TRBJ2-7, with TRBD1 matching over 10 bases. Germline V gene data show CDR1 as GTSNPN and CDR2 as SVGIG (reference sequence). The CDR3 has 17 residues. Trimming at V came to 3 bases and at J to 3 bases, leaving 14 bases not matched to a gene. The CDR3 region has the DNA TGTGCCTGGAGGTGCGGGACAGGGGACTACGGTAGCTACGAGCAGTACTTC. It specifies CAWRCGTGDYGSYEQYF.

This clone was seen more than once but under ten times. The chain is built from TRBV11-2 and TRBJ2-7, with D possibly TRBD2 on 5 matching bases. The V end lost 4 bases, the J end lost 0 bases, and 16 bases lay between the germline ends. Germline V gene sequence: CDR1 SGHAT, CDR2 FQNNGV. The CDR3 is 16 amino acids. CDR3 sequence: CASSYSIERFSYEQYF. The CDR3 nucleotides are TGTGCCAGCAGCTATAGTATCGAGCGGTTCTCCTACGAGCAGTACTTC.

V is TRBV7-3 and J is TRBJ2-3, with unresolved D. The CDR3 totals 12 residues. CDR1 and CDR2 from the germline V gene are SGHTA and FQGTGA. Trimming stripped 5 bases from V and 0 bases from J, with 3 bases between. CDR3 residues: CASSGSTDTQYF. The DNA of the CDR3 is TGTGCCAGCAGCGGGAGCACAGATACGCAGTATTTT. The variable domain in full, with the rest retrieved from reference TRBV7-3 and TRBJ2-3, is GAGVSQTPSNKVTEKGKYVELRCDPISGHTALYWYRQSLGQGPEFLIYFQGTGAADDSGLPNDRFFAVRPEGSVSTLKIQRTERGDSAVYLCASSGSTDTQYFGPGTRLTVL.

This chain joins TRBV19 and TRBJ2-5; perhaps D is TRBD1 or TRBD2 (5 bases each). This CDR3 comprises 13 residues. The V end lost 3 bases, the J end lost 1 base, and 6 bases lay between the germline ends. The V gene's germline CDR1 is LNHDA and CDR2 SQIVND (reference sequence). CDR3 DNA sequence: TGTGCCAGTAGTATTGGGGGCCAAGAGACCCAGTACTTC. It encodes CASSIGGQETQYF.

The CDR3 region is CASSAGTGAFYEQYF. DNA of the CDR3: TGTGCCAGCAGCGCCGGGACAGGGGCCTTCTACGAGCAGTACTTC. This sequence joins TRBV2 and TRBJ2-7, with 10 bases aligning to TRBD1. Germline loops: CDR1 SNHLY, CDR2 FYNNEI. Trimming took 6 bases from V and 3 from J; bases not matched to a gene: 8. The CDR3 is 15 amino acids.

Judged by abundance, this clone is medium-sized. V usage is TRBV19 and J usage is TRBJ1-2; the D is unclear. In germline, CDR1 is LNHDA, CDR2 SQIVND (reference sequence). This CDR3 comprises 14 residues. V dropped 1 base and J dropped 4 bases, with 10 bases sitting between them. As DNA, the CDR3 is TGTGCCAGTAGTATAGCCGGCAGCGTCTATGGCTACACCTTC. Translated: CASSIAGSVYGYTF.

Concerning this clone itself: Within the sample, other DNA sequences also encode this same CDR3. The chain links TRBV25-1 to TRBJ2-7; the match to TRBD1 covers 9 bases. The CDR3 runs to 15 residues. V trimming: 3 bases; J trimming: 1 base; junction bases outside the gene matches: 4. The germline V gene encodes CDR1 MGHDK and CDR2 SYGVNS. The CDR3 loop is CASSDRGQGSYEQYF. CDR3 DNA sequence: TGTGCCAGCAGTGACAGGGGACAGGGTTCCTACGAGCAGTACTTC.

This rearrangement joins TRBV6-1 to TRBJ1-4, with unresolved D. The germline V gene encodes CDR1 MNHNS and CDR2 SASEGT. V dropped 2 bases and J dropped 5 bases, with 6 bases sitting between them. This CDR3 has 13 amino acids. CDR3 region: CASSETWNEKLFF. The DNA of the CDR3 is TGTGCCAGCAGTGAAACATGGAATGAAAAACTGTTTTTT.